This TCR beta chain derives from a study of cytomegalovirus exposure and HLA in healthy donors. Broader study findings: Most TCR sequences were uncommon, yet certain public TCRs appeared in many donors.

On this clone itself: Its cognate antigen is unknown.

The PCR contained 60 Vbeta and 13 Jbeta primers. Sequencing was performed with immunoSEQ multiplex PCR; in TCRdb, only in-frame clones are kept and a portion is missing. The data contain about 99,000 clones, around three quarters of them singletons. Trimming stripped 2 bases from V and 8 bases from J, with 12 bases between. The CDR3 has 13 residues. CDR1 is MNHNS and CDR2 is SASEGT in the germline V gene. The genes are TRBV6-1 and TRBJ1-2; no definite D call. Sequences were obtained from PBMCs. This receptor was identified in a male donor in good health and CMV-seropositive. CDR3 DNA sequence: TGTGCCAGCAGTGAAATAAGCGCCGTGGGCTACACCTTC. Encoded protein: CASSEISAVGYTF.